The 20 T cell receptor beta chains listed next were all sequenced from one sample in a study of cytomegalovirus exposure and HLA in healthy donors. Produced via immunoSEQ multiplex PCR; TCRdb's table is partial and in-frame only. Of 95,000 to 150,000 clones in the sample, roughly 87% were seen once. Material for sequencing was PBMCs. The source is a woman aged 18-29 years in good health and CMV-seronegative.

The genes are TRBV6-5 and TRBJ1-6; D gene unclear. Deletions cut 6 bases from V and 8 bases from J, with 14 bases between. The CDR3 is 14 amino acids. Germline lookup yields CDR1 MNHEY and CDR2 SVGAGI. In DNA form, the CDR3 reads TGTGCCAGCAGACCCCAGGTTCCGGATTCACCCCTCCACTTT. This gives the protein CASRPQVPDSPLHF.

This chain joins TRBV6-1 and TRBJ1-5, with a tentative D call TRBD1 (5 bases). This CDR3 contains 14 residues. CDR1 and CDR2 (germline): MNHNS, SASEGT. Between the trimmed V and J ends, which lost 9 bases and 9 bases, there was a span of 21 bases. CDR3 residues: CASYHRIGVLPQHF. The DNA of the CDR3 is TGTGCCAGTTATCACAGGATAGGGGTATTGCCCCAGCATTTT.

This chain uses TRBV28 with TRBJ2-7, with 7 nucleotides matching TRBD1. After removal of 2 bases from V and 4 bases from J, the junction contained 5 bases not matched to a gene. The CDR3 runs to 14 residues. Germline assignment: CDR1 MDHEN and CDR2 SYDVKM. The CDR3 spells CASSLAGQAYEQYF. The CDR3 nucleotides are TGTGCCAGCAGTTTAGCCGGACAGGCGTACGAGCAGTACTTC.

The gene calls are TRBV7-6 and TRBJ2-5, with 13 bases matching TRBD2. V lost 5 bases and J lost 1; bases outside the gene matches: 10. Germline CDR1 reads SGHVS; CDR2 reads FNYEAQ. The CDR3 covers 18 residues. This CDR3 is CASSPIWTSGRPQETQYF. DNA for the CDR3: TGTGCCAGCAGCCCGATTTGGACTAGCGGGAGACCCCAAGAGACCCAGTACTTC.

This chain joins TRBV30 and TRBJ2-5, with a weak D call TRBD2 (7 bases). The CDR3 totals 13 residues. The ends were cut back, 0 bases at V and 4 bases at J, with 9 bases in the middle. CDR1 is GTSNPN and CDR2 is SVGIG in the germline V gene (reference sequence). CDR3 protein: CAWSVGGAETQYF. The DNA of the CDR3 is TGTGCCTGGAGTGTTGGGGGGGCAGAGACCCAGTACTTC. The full variable domain, with the rest looked up from reference TRBV30 and TRBJ2-5, is SQTIHQWPATLVQPVGSPLSLECTVEGTSNPNLYWYRQAAGRGLQLLFYSVGIGQISSEVPQNLSASRPQDRQFILSSKKLLLSDSGFYLCAWSVGGAETQYFGPGTRLLVL.

This sequence joins TRBV27 and TRBJ2-1, with D unclear. Between the trimmed V and J ends, which lost 4 bases and 2 bases, there was a span of 6 bases. CDR3 length equals 13 residues. Germline V gene data show CDR1 as MNHEY and CDR2 as SMNVEV (reference sequence). The CDR3 DNA reads TGTGCCAGCAGTTCTACGGCCTACAATGAGCAGTTCTTC. Its protein is CASSSTAYNEQFF.

This clone was seen a handful of times. The CDR3 DNA sequence: TGTGCCAGCACGAGGGGGGACAGCTCCTACGAGCAGTACGTC. This codes for CASTRGDSSYEQYV. The chain uses TRBV6-1 and TRBJ2-7; TRBD1 might be the D (7 bases). Trimming pared 7 bases from V and 0 bases from J, leaving 13 bases between. The CDR3 runs to 14 residues. Germline loops: CDR1 MNHNS, CDR2 SASEGT.

The V and J genes are TRBV7-2 and TRBJ2-7, with D unresolved. The CDR3 covers 11 residues. The V end lost 0 bases, the J end lost 6 bases, and 3 bases lay between the germline ends. Per the germline V gene, CDR1 is SGHTA and CDR2 is FQGNSA. CDR3 protein: CASSLAREQYF. The CDR3 region has the DNA TGTGCCAGCAGCTTAGCCCGCGAGCAGTACTTC.

V gene TRBV2 combines with J gene TRBJ2-3; 9 nucleotides agree with TRBD2. V shed 4 bases and J 3 bases; nucleotides not matched to a gene: 5. Germline loops: CDR1 SNHLY, CDR2 FYNNEI. The CDR3 covers 15 residues. The CDR3 region is CASSVGLAGTDTQYF. The CDR3 DNA reads TGTGCCAGCAGTGTGGGGCTAGCGGGAACAGATACGCAGTATTTT.

The chain uses TRBV6-5 and TRBJ2-7, with 13 bases aligning to TRBD2. The J segment lost 3 bases and the V segment lost 2 bases, leaving 4 bases of the junction unmatched. CDR3 size: 16 residues. CDR1 MNHEY and CDR2 SVGAGI come from the germline V gene. The CDR3 nucleotides read TGTGCCAGCAGTTACGAAGGGACTAGCGGGGTCTACGAGCAGTACTTC. This translates into CASSYEGTSGVYEQYF.

The CDR3 reads CASSGGREQYF. The CDR3, as DNA: TGTGCCAGCTCAGGGGGCCGTGAGCAGTACTTC. The chain combines TRBV27 with TRBJ2-7; 8 bases agree with TRBD1. Trimming at V came to 8 bases and at J to 7 bases, leaving 4 bases not matched to a gene. This CDR3 has 11 residues. CDR1 is MNHEY and CDR2 is SMNVEV in the germline V gene (reference sequence).

This chain connects TRBV30 to TRBJ2-2; tentatively, D is TRBD2 (6 bases). The CDR3 extends over 13 amino acids. Germline CDR1 reads GTSNPN; CDR2 reads SVGIG (reference sequence). Trimming removed 4 bases from V and 6 bases from J, with 12 bases in between. The CDR3 DNA reads as TGTGCCTGGAACCGGGGGAGCGCCGGGGAGCTGTTTTTT. Translating gives CAWNRGSAGELFF.

The chain joins TRBV5-1 to TRBJ2-1; D is possibly TRBD2 (6 bases). V shed 1 base and J shed 7 bases, with 9 bases lying between them. The CDR3 covers 13 residues. The germline V gene encodes CDR1 SGHRS and CDR2 YFSETQ. CDR3 protein: CASSLNAGNEQFF. CDR3 nucleotide sequence: TGCGCCAGCAGCTTGAACGCGGGGAATGAGCAGTTCTTC.

The table lists this clone with a count of one. This chain links TRBV6-1 with TRBJ2-1; 9 nucleotides align to TRBD1. This CDR3 has 14 amino acids. CDR1 is MNHNS and CDR2 is SASEGT in the germline V gene. Trimming removed 10 bases from V and 4 bases from J; junction bases left unmatched: 8. The CDR3 is CAILSGQGYNEQFF. The CDR3 bases are TGTGCCATTCTATCGGGACAGGGATACAATGAGCAGTTCTTC.

This chain links TRBV28 with TRBJ2-7; 8 bases match TRBD1. The length of the CDR3 is 13 residues. From germline, CDR1 is MDHEN and CDR2 SYDVKM. The trim removed 4 bases at V and 5 bases at J, leaving 4 bases unmatched. The CDR3 reads CASSSPGGHEQYF. In DNA, the CDR3 is TGTGCCAGCAGTTCGCCAGGGGGCCACGAGCAGTACTTC.

The chain couples TRBV29-1 to TRBJ2-7; D gene ambiguous. This CDR3 contains 16 residues. Germline loops: CDR1 SQVTM, CDR2 ANQGSEA. The V end was cut by 5 bases, the J end by 2 bases, with 22 bases between. The CDR3 protein is CSVTNLPNQTPYEQYF. The CDR3 DNA follows: TGCAGCGTTACAAATTTACCGAATCAGACACCCTACGAGCAGTACTTC.

The chain recombines TRBV19 with TRBJ1-5; 8 bases are shared with TRBD1. The CDR3 is 16 residues long. CDR1 and CDR2 from the germline V gene are LNHDA and SQIVND (reference sequence). V shed 6 bases, J shed 2 bases, and the junction held 9 bases outside the gene matches. The CDR3 loop reads CASRESGGMGNQPQHF. DNA for the CDR3: TGTGCCAGTAGGGAATCAGGGGGCATGGGCAATCAGCCCCAGCATTTT.

The V gene is TRBV27, the J gene TRBJ2-7; 13 bases align to TRBD2. This CDR3 contains 17 residues. The junction had 5 bases not matched to a gene; V was cut back by 2 bases and J by 1 base. From germline, CDR1 is MNHEY and CDR2 SMNVEV (reference sequence). Here the CDR3 DNA reads TGTGCCAGCAGTTTAGGGGAGGGACTAGCGGGATCCTACGAGCAGTACTTC. It specifies CASSLGEGLAGSYEQYF.

The chain carries TRBV27 and TRBJ2-1; 9 nucleotides align to TRBD2. Per the germline V gene, CDR1 is MNHEY and CDR2 is SMNVEV (reference sequence). Losses at the gene ends were 5 bases for V and 6 bases for J; bases not matched to a gene: 14. This CDR3 comprises 17 residues. The chain's CDR3 is CASSPFRGGRAANEQFF. The CDR3 nucleotides read TGTGCCAGCAGTCCCTTCCGGGGCGGGAGGGCCGCCAATGAGCAGTTCTTC.

The chain combines TRBV4-3 with TRBJ1-3; TRBD1 matches at 7 bases. Germline trimming cut 0 bases from V and 1 base from J; bases unmatched to any gene: 6. CDR1 LGHNA and CDR2 YSLEER come from the germline V gene. The CDR3 has 17 amino acids. CDR3 sequence reads: CASSQDKGGESGNTIYF. CDR3 DNA: TGCGCCAGCAGCCAAGATAAAGGGGGCGAGTCTGGAAACACCATATATTTT.